Sequencing of this TCR beta chain was carried out in a study of T cells and Merkel cell carcinoma outcomes. TCRdb's copy holds only in-frame clones and misses some; the assay was immunoSEQ multiplex PCR. The data hold thousands of clones, with approximately 81% observed a single time. To note about this clone: The antigen remains undetermined.

General study points: Reportedly, T-cell repertoire with density predicts Merkel cell carcinoma outcomes.

The CDR3 totals 14 residues. CDR1 is SGHTA, CDR2 FQGNSA, per germline. With 1 base removed from V and 6 bases from J, the gap between germline ends came to 12 bases. This clonotype originated in a human donor with Merkel cell carcinoma. Sequenced: tumor tissue from Merkel cell carcinoma. The J gene is TRBJ2-5, the V gene TRBV7-2; D gene ambiguous. The CDR3 protein is CASSLESVMKTQYF. CDR3 bases: TGTGCCAGCAGCTTAGAGTCGGTGATGAAGACCCAGTACTTC.